The clone carrying this T cell receptor beta chain was seen repeatedly, ten times or more. These data come from a study of early T cells in non-severe SARS-CoV-2 infection. A single record per CDR3 protein comes from TCRdb applying MiXCR to the 5' RACE reads. The sample records about 40,000 distinct CDR3 sequences, 4.5% to 5% being singletons. This CDR3 has 14 residues. V was trimmed by 4 bases and J by 7 bases, leaving 14 bases between them. Germline CDR1 ENHRY, CDR2 SYGVKD. J is TRBJ2-1 and V is TRBV10-3; either TRBD1 or TRBD2 may fit D (5 bases each). What was sequenced was whole blood. This receptor was identified in an adult who was a healthcare worker with PCR-confirmed SARS-CoV-2 infection or an uninfected control (not recorded which). This CDR3 reads CAISGDVGRNEQFF. As DNA, the CDR3 is TGTGCCATCAGTGGGGACGTCGGGCGAAATGAGCAGTTCTTC.